These T cell receptor beta chains were read from a single sample in a study of blood T cell repertoires in COVID-19. Profiling relied on immunoSEQ multiplex PCR, and the TCRdb table lists in-frame clones only, not all of them. Here the sample spans fewer than 300,000 clones, about 90% being singletons. Material: peripheral blood. Receptors originate from a young adult with COVID-19, enrolled during active disease. Both conserved end residues are part of each CDR3. Each record gives: CDR3 length, V gene, J gene, clone size, D gene, CDR3 protein, CDR3 DNA. D genes are given only for firm matches. Only part of the rows carry a size: once, few, many, or a class if the clone is expanded.

>13|TRBV19|TRBJ1-6|-|-
CASSHRTWSPLHF
TGTGCCAGTAGTCATCGTACTTGGTCACCCCTCCACTTT
>16|TRBV9|TRBJ2-5|-|TRBD2
CASSVGLAGFGETQYF
TGTGCCAGCAGCGTGGGACTAGCAGGTTTTGGAGAGACCCAGTACTTC
>16|TRBV10-3|TRBJ2-3|-|TRBD2
CAIREKGAGSTDTQYF
TGTGCCATCAGAGAGAAAGGAGCGGGAAGCACAGATACGCAGTATTTT
>16|TRBV7-9|TRBJ2-1|-|TRBD2
CASSPSGGSSYNEQFF
TGTGCCAGCAGCCCTAGCGGAGGGAGCTCCTACAATGAGCAGTTCTTC
>14|TRBV29-1|TRBJ1-1|-|-
CSVVGRQSNTEAFF
TGCAGCGTTGTCGGCCGACAGTCGAACACTGAAGCTTTCTTT
>19|TRBV6-1|TRBJ2-7|-|TRBD1
CASSERVSAGGTGPYEQYF
TGTGCCAGCAGTGAACGGGTTTCAGCGGGCGGGACAGGGCCTTACGAGCAGTACTTC
>13|TRBV24-1|TRBJ2-2|-|-
CATRTPNTGELFF
TGTGCCACCAGGACACCGAACACCGGGGAGCTGTTTTTT
>15|TRBV3-1/TRBV3-2|TRBJ2-3|-|-
CASSQRGTGTDTQYF
TGTGCCAGCAGCCAACGGGGAACTGGCACAGATACGCAGTATTTT
>15|TRBV27|TRBJ2-1|-|TRBD1
CASSSLGQGTNEQFF
TGTGCCAGCAGTTCCCTGGGACAGGGGACCAATGAGCAGTTCTTC
>18|TRBV25-1|TRBJ2-7|-|-
CASSEYFCLAARGDEQYF
TGTGCCAGCAGTGAATATTTCTGTTTGGCGGCTCGGGGTGACGAGCAGTACTTC
>15|TRBV28|TRBJ1-4|-|TRBD1
CASSRQGTEYEKLFF
TGTGCCAGCAGCCGACAGGGGACAGAGTATGAAAAACTGTTTTTT
>18|TRBV7-9|TRBJ1-1|-|TRBD1
CASSLYKDRVIWNTEAFF
TGTGCCAGCAGCCTTTACAAGGACAGGGTGATATGGAACACTGAAGCTTTCTTT
>13|TRBV4-3|TRBJ2-7|once|TRBD1
CASSRGQGYEQYF
TGCGCCAGCAGCCGCGGACAGGGCTACGAGCAGTACTTC
>14|TRBV6-6|TRBJ2-7|-|-
CASSTTGQTYEQYF
TGTGCCAGCAGTACAACGGGACAAACTTACGAGCAGTACTTC
>12|TRBV6-5|TRBJ1-2|-|TRBD1
CASKGAGYGYTF
TGTGCCAGCAAGGGGGCCGGCTATGGCTACACCTTC
>15|TRBV19|TRBJ2-1|-|TRBD2
CASSNSLAGDNEQFF
TGTGCCAGTAGTAACTCACTAGCGGGAGACAATGAGCAGTTCTTC
>15|TRBV19|TRBJ2-1|-|-
CASSWNGGSYNEQFF
TGTGCCAGTAGTTGGAACGGCGGCTCCTACAATGAGCAGTTCTTC
>16|TRBV3-1/TRBV3-2|TRBJ2-7|-|-
CASSYSLDRSSYEQYF
TGTGCCAGCAGCTATAGCCTCGACAGGAGCTCCTACGAGCAGTACTTC
>17|TRBV10-3|TRBJ1-2|-|TRBD1
CANRGGQGAGGDYGYTF
TGTGCCAACAGGGGCGGACAGGGGGCCGGAGGGGACTATGGCTACACCTTC
>12|TRBV10-3|TRBJ1-2|-|-
CAISDRGEGYTF
TGTGCCATCAGTGATCGGGGGGAGGGCTACACCTTC
>13|TRBV24-1|TRBJ2-1|-|TRBD2
CATNERGYNEQFF
TGTGCCACAAACGAGCGGGGCTACAATGAGCAGTTCTTC
>13|TRBV29-1|TRBJ2-1|-|TRBD2
CSVLGLAGGEQFF
TGCAGCGTGTTGGGACTAGCGGGAGGGGAGCAGTTCTTC
>13|TRBV28|TRBJ2-2|-|-
CATKGEPTGELFF
TGTGCGACGAAGGGGGAGCCCACCGGGGAGCTGTTTTTT
>14|TRBV18|TRBJ1-4|-|-
CASSRGETNEKLFF
TGTGCCAGCTCACGTGGAGAAACCAATGAAAAACTGTTTTTT
>14|TRBV6-5|TRBJ1-5|-|-
CATGGGYSNQPQHF
TGTGCCACTGGGGGAGGTTATAGCAATCAGCCCCAGCATTTT
>12|TRBV19|TRBJ2-1|-|-
CASSAPGNEQFF
TGTGCCAGTAGTGCGCCAGGGAATGAGCAGTTCTTC
>15|TRBV4-3|TRBJ2-7|-|-
CASSQDSGQTYEQYF
TGCGCCAGCAGCCAAGATTCAGGACAAACCTACGAGCAGTACTTC
>13|TRBV3-1/TRBV3-2|TRBJ2-7|-|-
CASSPAGLEEQYF
TGTGCCAGCAGCCCCGCCGGGTTAGAAGAGCAGTACTTC
>15|TRBV6-2/TRBV6-3|TRBJ1-2|-|TRBD1
CASSYMDRGRDGYTF
TGTGCCAGCAGTTATATGGACAGGGGGCGAGATGGCTACACCTTC
>15|TRBV6-5|TRBJ2-7|-|TRBD1
CASSYWDRGSYEQYF
TGTGCCAGCAGTTACTGGGACAGGGGTAGCTACGAGCAGTACTTC
>15|TRBV25-1|TRBJ2-5|-|-
CASSGWQRKQETQYF
TGTGCCAGCAGTGGGTGGCAGAGGAAGCAAGAGACCCAGTACTTC
>16|TRBV5-1|TRBJ2-3|-|-
CASSLASGFGYPTQYF
TGCGCCAGCAGCTTGGCCTCGGGGTTCGGGTACCCTACGCAGTATTTT
>18|TRBV4-1|TRBJ1-3|-|-
CASSPINVGRNSGNTIYF
TGCGCCAGCAGCCCCATAAACGTGGGGAGAAACTCTGGAAACACCATATATTTT
>13|TRBV10-3|TRBJ1-1|-|-
CAISDPKNTEAFF
TGTGCCATCAGTGATCCCAAGAACACTGAAGCTTTCTTT
>13|TRBV5-6|TRBJ1-2|-|-
CASSLGQMGGYTF
TGTGCCAGCAGCTTGGGTCAAATGGGCGGCTACACCTTC
>15|TRBV7-2|TRBJ2-2|-|-
CASSLDRGGPGELFF
TGTGCCAGCAGCTTAGACAGGGGGGGTCCCGGGGAGCTGTTTTTT
>13|TRBV6-5|TRBJ1-1|-|TRBD1
CASVDRGYTEAFF
TGTGCCAGCGTGGACAGGGGGTACACTGAAGCTTTCTTT
>17|TRBV13|TRBJ2-1|-|-
CASSGTASGTTYNEQFF
TGTGCCAGCAGCGGAACAGCGTCCGGGACAACCTACAATGAGCAGTTCTTC
>18|TRBV6-1|TRBJ1-5|-|TRBD1
CASSEALLGTANYQPQHF
TGTGCCAGCAGTGAAGCGCTCCTGGGGACAGCTAATTATCAGCCCCAGCATTTT
>13|TRBV30|TRBJ1-3|-|-
CACEVFSGNTIYF
TGTGCCTGCGAGGTTTTCTCTGGAAACACCATATATTTT
>15|TRBV10-3|TRBJ2-7|-|TRBD2
CAISGGLAGGSGQYF
TGTGCCATCAGTGGGGGACTAGCGGGAGGTTCCGGGCAGTACTTC
>11|TRBV28|TRBJ2-7|-|-
CASSSPYEQYF
TGTGCCAGCAGCTCCCCTTACGAGCAGTACTTC
>14|TRBV21-1|TRBJ1-2|-|-
CASSKGTGDYGYTF
TGTGCCAGCAGCAAAGGTACAGGGGACTATGGCTACACCTTC
>15|TRBV19|TRBJ1-5|-|TRBD1
CASRVQGARDQPQHF
TGTGCCAGTAGGGTACAGGGGGCGCGGGATCAGCCCCAGCATTTT
>14|TRBV6-2/TRBV6-3|TRBJ1-5|once|-
CASSGRVLGQPQHF
TGTGCCAGCAGTGGCAGGGTTCTGGGTCAGCCCCAGCATTTT
>14|TRBV13|TRBJ2-7|-|TRBD1
CASSRGGQGDEQYF
TGTGCCAGCAGCAGGGGGGGACAGGGGGACGAGCAGTACTTC
>14|TRBV9|TRBJ2-5|-|-
CASSPAGTKETQYF
TGTGCCAGCAGCCCCGCAGGCACCAAAGAGACCCAGTACTTC
>14|TRBV5-8|TRBJ2-3|-|-
CASSLGEGTDTQYF
TGTGCCAGCAGCCTAGGGGAGGGCACAGATACGCAGTATTTT
>16|TRBV11-3|TRBJ2-1|-|-
CASSPSGPGIYNEQFF
TGTGCCAGCAGCCCGAGTGGTCCGGGAATCTACAATGAGCAGTTCTTC
>17|TRBV7-2|TRBJ1-5|-|-
CASSSRGGLYSNQPQHF
TGTGCCAGCAGCTCGAGGGGGGGCCTGTATAGCAATCAGCCCCAGCATTTT
>14|TRBV6-5|TRBJ2-3|once|-
CASSSQGFTDTQYF
TGTGCCAGCAGTTCGCAGGGCTTCACAGATACGCAGTATTTT
>15|TRBV24-1|TRBJ2-1|once|-
CAASTGGGVYNEQFF
TGTGCCGCCTCTACGGGCGGCGGGGTCTACAATGAGCAGTTCTTC